The 18 T cell receptor beta chains below were found in one sample sequenced in a study of post-analysis software for immune sequencing data. Broader study findings: Compared with controls, patients had more of 4 or 5 TRBV segments, including TRBV5-6, TRBV5-1 and TRBV20-1.

Their antigens remain unidentified. The TCR beta cDNA libraries contained unique molecular identifiers. MiXCR, applied by TCRdb to the PCR reads, yields one record per CDR3 protein. The sample lists about 760,000 distinct CDR3 sequences, about 32% occurring once. The material sequenced was blood. The receptor source for this set is a girl aged 5-17 years with multiple sclerosis.

The chain recombines TRBV7-8 with TRBJ2-1, with D uncertain. Germline assignment: CDR1 SGHVS and CDR2 FQNEAQ. This CDR3 is 15 amino acids long. With 1 base removed from V and 6 bases from J, the gap between germline ends came to 13 bases. The CDR3 loop reads CASSLGSTPRNEQFF. The CDR3 bases are TGTGCCAGCAGCTTAGGCTCAACACCCCGCAATGAGCAGTTCTTC.

This clonotype was picked up a small number of times. This chain joins TRBV29-1 and TRBJ2-3; 7 bases agree with TRBD1. The J segment lost 0 bases and the V segment lost 5 bases, leaving 8 bases of the junction unmatched. Looked up from germline, CDR1 is SQVTM and CDR2 is ANQGSEA. This CDR3 comprises 15 residues. The CDR3 nucleotides are TGCAGCGTTCCGGACAGGACCCCTAGCACAGATACGCAGTATTTT. Its translation is CSVPDRTPSTDTQYF.

This clonotype came up a few times. The chain carries TRBV5-1 and TRBJ1-2; TRBD1 matches at 7 bases. The CDR3 has 15 amino acids. Per germline, CDR1 SGHRS and CDR2 YFSETQ. V gave up 3 bases and J gave up 5 bases; unmatched junction bases: 10. CDR3 nucleotides: TGCGCCAGCAGCTCGACAGGGAGCGAATGGTATGGCTACACCTTC. Translated: CASSSTGSEWYGYTF.

This clonotype was seen only a few times. The V and J genes are TRBV6-2 or TRBV6-3 and TRBJ2-7; D gene ambiguous. Trimming stripped 0 bases from V and 3 bases from J, with 9 bases between. Germline values: CDR1 MNHEY, CDR2 SVGEGT. This CDR3 region has 14 residues. CDR3 nucleotides: TGTGCCAGCAGTTACTCTGGCACCTGCTACGAGCAGTACTTC. It specifies CASSYSGTCYEQYF.

This rearrangement joins TRBV29-1 to TRBJ2-1, with D unclear. CDR1 is SQVTM and CDR2 is ANQGSEA in the germline V gene. With 7 bases removed from V and 6 bases from J, the gap between germline ends came to 16 bases. The CDR3 extends over 13 amino acids. The CDR3 DNA reads TGCAGCGCCCCCCGGCCCTCGGGCAATGAGCAGTTCTTC. It translates to CSAPRPSGNEQFF.

In the case of this clonotype: Just one base apart from a much larger clone, this may be a read error. The chain employs TRBV10-2 and TRBJ2-1; D perhaps matches TRBD2 (7 bases). The J call may be wrong; the DNA end is better matched by TRBJ2-7. The CDR3 is 16 amino acids. Germline V gene data show CDR1 as WSHSY and CDR2 as SAAADI. This CDR3 is CASSDPPGGAPDEQYF. The CDR3 DNA sequence: TGCGCCAGCAGTGACCCTCCTGGGGGGGCCCCTGATGAGCAGTACTTC.

The chain links TRBV7-9 to TRBJ2-3; a possible D gene is TRBD2 (6 bases). Germline V gives CDR1 SEHNR, CDR2 FQNEAQ (reference sequence). CDR3 length: 12 residues. Trimming stripped 8 bases from V and 4 bases from J, with 10 bases between. The CDR3 nucleotides read TGTGCCAGCGCCGGGGGAGCAGATACGCAGTATTTT. It is translated as CASAGGADTQYF.

This clonotype was seen many times. The CDR3 loop is CSASGLAGGETQYF. CDR3 DNA: TGCAGTGCTAGTGGTCTGGCAGGAGGGGAGACCCAGTACTTC. The rearrangement links TRBV20-1 to TRBJ2-5; a weak D match, TRBD2 (6 bases). The CDR3 sequence is 14 residues long. Trimming took 3 bases from V and 5 from J, leaving 16 bases between them. Germline V CDR1 and CDR2: DFQATT, SNEGSKA (reference sequence).

The V call is TRBV10-3, the J call TRBJ2-5, with TRBD2 matching over 11 bases. Germline CDR1 is ENHRY and CDR2 is SYGVKD. This CDR3 has 15 amino acids. V trimming: 5 bases; J trimming: 11 bases; junction bases outside the gene matches: 13. The DNA for the CDR3 is TGTGCCATCAGTATTAGCGGGAGGGAGGCGGGGGAGCAGTACTTC. Its translation: CAISISGREAGEQYF.

This clonotype was observed at least ten times. The chain employs TRBV6-2 or TRBV6-3 and TRBJ2-7; possibly TRBD2 for D (6 bases). The CDR3 consists of 16 residues. Germline V gene sequence: CDR1 MNHEY, CDR2 SVGEGT. Trimming stripped 2 bases from V and 1 base from J, with 15 bases between. The CDR3 protein is CASSYRLVAGSYEQYF. The DNA for the CDR3 is TGTGCCAGCAGTTACCGGCTAGTTGCGGGGTCCTACGAGCAGTACTTC.

The chain carries TRBV20-1 and TRBJ2-1, with TRBD1 as a possible D gene (5 bases). Looked up from germline, CDR1 is DFQATT and CDR2 is SNEGSKA (reference sequence). V lost 5 bases and J 13 bases, leaving 18 bases between the germline ends. This CDR3 has 12 residues. CDR3 region: CSAGAQPETQFF. Written as DNA, the CDR3 is TGCAGTGCTGGGGCGCAGCCGGAGACCCAGTTCTTC.

V usage is TRBV10-3 and J usage is TRBJ2-3, with D possibly being TRBD1 (5 bases). The CDR3 spans 13 residues. V dropped 1 base and J dropped 4 bases, with 6 bases sitting between them. Per the germline V gene, CDR1 is ENHRY and CDR2 is SYGVKD. Written as DNA, the CDR3 is TGTGCCATCAGTGAGTTGGGGCCAGATACGCAGTATTTT. Protein product: CAISELGPDTQYF.

The chain has TRBV20-1 and TRBJ1-5; D is uncertain. Germline CDR1 and CDR2: DFQATT and SNEGSKA (reference sequence). Trimming shortened V by 5 bases and J by 5 bases, and 16 bases separated the two germline ends. This CDR3 has 14 amino acids. The CDR3 DNA is TGCAGTGCTTCCCCCGGACTCCTGTATCAGCCCCAGCATTTT. It encodes CSASPGLLYQPQHF.

The chain joins TRBV11-2 to TRBJ2-3; possibly TRBD1 or TRBD2 for D (5 bases each). V lost 0 bases to trimming and J lost 2 bases, with 15 bases between them. Germline CDR1 and CDR2: SGHAT and FQNNGV. The CDR3 covers 17 residues. The CDR3 sequence is CASSLDFGAMITDTQYF. The CDR3 coding sequence is TGTGCCAGCAGCTTAGATTTCGGGGCGATGATCACAGATACGCAGTATTTT.

This clonotype has more than one count but fewer than ten. The V call is TRBV9, the J call TRBJ2-1; D remains unclear. Germline lookup yields CDR1 SGDLS and CDR2 YYNGEE. This CDR3 is built from 15 residues. V lost 0 bases and J lost 4, with 11 bases in between. The CDR3 region is CASSVAGYRYNEQFF. DNA for the CDR3: TGTGCCAGCAGCGTAGCAGGTTACAGATACAATGAGCAGTTCTTC. The full variable domain, in which reference TRBV9 and TRBJ2-1 provide the parts outside the CDR3, is DSGVTQTPKHLITATGQRVTLRCSPRSGDLSVYWYQQSLDQGLQFLIQYYNGEERAKGNILERFSAQQFPDLHSELNLSSLELGDSALYFCASSVAGYRYNEQFFGPGTRLTVL.

V usage is TRBV29-1 and J usage is TRBJ2-7, with D perhaps given as TRBD1 or TRBD2 (5 bases each). CDR1 is SQVTM and CDR2 is ANQGSEA in the germline V gene. This CDR3 comprises 11 residues. V was trimmed by 6 bases and J by 7 bases, leaving 13 bases between them. This CDR3 is CSVPGPREQYF. The CDR3 region has the DNA TGCAGCGTCCCGGGGCCGAGGGAGCAGTACTTC.

The rearrangement joins TRBV20-1 to TRBJ2-3; D tentatively reads TRBD1 or TRBD2 (5 bases each). V gave up 6 bases and J gave up 11 bases, with 21 bases separating them. Germline CDR1 reads DFQATT; CDR2 reads SNEGSKA (reference sequence). CDR3 length: 13 amino acids. The CDR3 bases are TGCAGTGCCACCGATCAAGGGGCGAGGGGGCAGTATTTT. Translating it yields CSATDQGARGQYF.

V is TRBV20-1 and J is TRBJ2-5; D may be TRBD1 (6 bases). The germline CDR1 and CDR2 sequences are DFQATT and SNEGSKA (reference sequence). The CDR3 loop spans 15 amino acids. The V end was cut by 1 base, the J end by 3 bases, with 15 bases between. CDR3 in amino acids: CSARVVGHGEETQYF. The CDR3 DNA is TGCAGTGCTAGAGTTGTGGGACATGGGGAAGAGACCCAGTACTTC.